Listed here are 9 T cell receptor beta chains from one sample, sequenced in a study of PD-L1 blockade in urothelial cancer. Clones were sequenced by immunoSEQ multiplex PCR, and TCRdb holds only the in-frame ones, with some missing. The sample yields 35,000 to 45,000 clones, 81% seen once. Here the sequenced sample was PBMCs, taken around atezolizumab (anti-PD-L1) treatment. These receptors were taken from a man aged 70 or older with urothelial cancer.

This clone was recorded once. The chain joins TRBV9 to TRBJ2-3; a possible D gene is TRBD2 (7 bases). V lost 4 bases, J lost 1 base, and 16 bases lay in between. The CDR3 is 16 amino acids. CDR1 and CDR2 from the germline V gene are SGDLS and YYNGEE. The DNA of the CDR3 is TGTGCCAGCAGCTTGAGGGGGGGCTGGGGCACAGATACGCAGTATTTT. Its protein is CASSLRGGWGTDTQYF.

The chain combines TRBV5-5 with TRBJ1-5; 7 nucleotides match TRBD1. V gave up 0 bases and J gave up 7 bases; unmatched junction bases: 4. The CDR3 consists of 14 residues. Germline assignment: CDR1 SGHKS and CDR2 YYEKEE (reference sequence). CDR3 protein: CASSLVWDSQPQHF. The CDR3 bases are TGTGCCAGCAGCTTGGTTTGGGACAGCCAGCCCCAGCATTTT.

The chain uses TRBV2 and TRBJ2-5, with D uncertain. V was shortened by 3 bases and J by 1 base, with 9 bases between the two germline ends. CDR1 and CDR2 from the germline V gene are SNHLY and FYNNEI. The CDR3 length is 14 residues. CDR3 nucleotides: TGTGCCAGCAGTGAGGCTACAGTCCAAGAGACCCAGTACTTC. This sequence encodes CASSEATVQETQYF.

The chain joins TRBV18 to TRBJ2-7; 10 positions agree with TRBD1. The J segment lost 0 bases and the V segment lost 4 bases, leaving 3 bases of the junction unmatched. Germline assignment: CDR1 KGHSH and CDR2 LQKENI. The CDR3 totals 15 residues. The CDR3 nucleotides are TGTGCCAGCTCACAAAGGACAGGGGGCTCCTACGAGCAGTACTTC. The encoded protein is CASSQRTGGSYEQYF.

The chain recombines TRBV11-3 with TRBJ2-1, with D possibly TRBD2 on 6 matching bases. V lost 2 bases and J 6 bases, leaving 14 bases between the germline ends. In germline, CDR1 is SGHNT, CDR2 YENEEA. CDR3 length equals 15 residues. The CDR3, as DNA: TGTGCCAGCAGCTTATTGGCGGGAATTAGCAATGAGCAGTTCTTC. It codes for CASSLLAGISNEQFF.

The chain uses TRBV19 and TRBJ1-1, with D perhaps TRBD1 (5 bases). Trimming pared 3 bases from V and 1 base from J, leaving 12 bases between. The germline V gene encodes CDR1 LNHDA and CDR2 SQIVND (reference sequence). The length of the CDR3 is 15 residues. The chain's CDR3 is CASSILGQGNTEAFF. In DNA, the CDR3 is TGTGCCAGTAGTATTTTAGGGCAGGGGAACACTGAAGCTTTCTTT.

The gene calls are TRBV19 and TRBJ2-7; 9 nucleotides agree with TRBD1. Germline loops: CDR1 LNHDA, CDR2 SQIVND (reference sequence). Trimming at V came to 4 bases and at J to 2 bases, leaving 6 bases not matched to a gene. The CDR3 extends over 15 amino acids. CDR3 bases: TGTGCCAGTAGTAGAGGGACAGGGACCCCCTACGAGCAGTACTTC. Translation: CASSRGTGTPYEQYF.

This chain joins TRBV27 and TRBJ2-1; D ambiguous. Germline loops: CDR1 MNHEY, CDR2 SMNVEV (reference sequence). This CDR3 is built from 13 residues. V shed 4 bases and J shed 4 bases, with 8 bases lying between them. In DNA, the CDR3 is TGTGCCAGCAGTTCGCAACTTTACAATGAGCAGTTCTTC. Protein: CASSSQLYNEQFF.

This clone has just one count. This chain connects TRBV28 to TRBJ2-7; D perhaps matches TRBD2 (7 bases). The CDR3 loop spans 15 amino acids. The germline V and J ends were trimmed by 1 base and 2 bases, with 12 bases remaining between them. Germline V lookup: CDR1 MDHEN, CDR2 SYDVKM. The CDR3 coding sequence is TGTGCCAGCAGTTTATCGGGGGAGGGGGCCTACGAGCAGTACTTC. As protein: CASSLSGEGAYEQYF.